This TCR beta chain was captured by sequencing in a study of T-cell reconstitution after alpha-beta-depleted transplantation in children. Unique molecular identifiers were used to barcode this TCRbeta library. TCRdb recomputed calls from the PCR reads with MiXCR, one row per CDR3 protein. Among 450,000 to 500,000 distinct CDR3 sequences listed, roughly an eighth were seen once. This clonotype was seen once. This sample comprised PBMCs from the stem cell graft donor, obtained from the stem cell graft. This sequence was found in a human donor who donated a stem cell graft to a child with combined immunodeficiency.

The CDR3 nucleotides read TGCGCCAGCAGCCCAGGACTAGCGGGCCCAACTAGCACAGATACGCAGTATTTT. Translating gives CASSPGLAGPTSTDTQYF. The V and J genes are TRBV4-1 and TRBJ2-3, with 11 bases matching TRBD2. Per the germline V gene, CDR1 is MGHRA and CDR2 is YSYEKL. The V gene end was trimmed by 4 bases and the J gene end by 0 bases; junction bases not matched to a gene: 9. This CDR3 spans 18 amino acids.